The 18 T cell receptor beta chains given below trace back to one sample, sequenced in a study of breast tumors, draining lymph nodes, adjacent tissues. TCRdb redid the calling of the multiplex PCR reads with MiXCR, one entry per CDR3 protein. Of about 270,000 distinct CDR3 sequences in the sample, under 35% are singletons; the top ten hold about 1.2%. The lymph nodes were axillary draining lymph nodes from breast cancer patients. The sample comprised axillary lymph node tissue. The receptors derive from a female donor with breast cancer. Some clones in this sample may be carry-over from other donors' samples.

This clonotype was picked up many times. CDR3 loop: CASSHSGNNEQFF. The CDR3 DNA reads as TGCGCCAGCAGCCACAGCGGTAACAATGAGCAGTTCTTC. This chain joins TRBV4-1 and TRBJ2-1, with D possibly being TRBD2 (5 bases). Trimming left V 3 bases short and J 5 bases short, with 8 bases between. CDR3 length: 13 amino acids. Germline-derived CDR1 and CDR2 are MGHRA and YSYEKL.

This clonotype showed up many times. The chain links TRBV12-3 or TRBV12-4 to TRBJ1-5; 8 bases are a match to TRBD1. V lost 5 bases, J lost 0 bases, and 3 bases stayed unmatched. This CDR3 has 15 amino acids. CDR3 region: CASSATGVSNQPQHF. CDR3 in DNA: TGTGCCAGCAGTGCGACAGGGGTTAGCAATCAGCCCCAGCATTTT.

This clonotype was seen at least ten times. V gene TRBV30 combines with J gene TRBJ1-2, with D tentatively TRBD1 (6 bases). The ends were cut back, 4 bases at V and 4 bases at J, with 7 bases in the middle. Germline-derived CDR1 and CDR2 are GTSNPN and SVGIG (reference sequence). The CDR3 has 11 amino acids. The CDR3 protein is CAWMGAYGYTF. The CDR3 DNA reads TGTGCCTGGATGGGGGCCTATGGCTACACCTTC.

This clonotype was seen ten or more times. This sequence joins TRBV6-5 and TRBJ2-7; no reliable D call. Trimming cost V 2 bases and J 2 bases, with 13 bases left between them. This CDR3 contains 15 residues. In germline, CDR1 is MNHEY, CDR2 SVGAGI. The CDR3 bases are TGTGCCAGCAGTTACGGTTCCTCTCCAACCTACGAGCAGTACTTC. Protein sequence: CASSYGSSPTYEQYF.

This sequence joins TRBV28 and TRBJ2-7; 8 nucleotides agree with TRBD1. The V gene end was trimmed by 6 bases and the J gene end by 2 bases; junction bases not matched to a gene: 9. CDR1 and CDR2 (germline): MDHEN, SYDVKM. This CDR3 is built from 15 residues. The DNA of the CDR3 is TGTGCCAGCAGATCTCGAGCAGGGGGCACCTACGAGCAGTACTTC. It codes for CASRSRAGGTYEQYF.

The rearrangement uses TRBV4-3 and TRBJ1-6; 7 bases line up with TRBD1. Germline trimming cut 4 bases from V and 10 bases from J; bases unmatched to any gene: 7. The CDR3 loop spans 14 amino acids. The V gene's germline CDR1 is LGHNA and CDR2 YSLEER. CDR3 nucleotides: TGCGCCAGCAGCCGCGGGGACAGTTTCTCACCCCTCCACTTT. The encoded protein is CASSRGDSFSPLHF.

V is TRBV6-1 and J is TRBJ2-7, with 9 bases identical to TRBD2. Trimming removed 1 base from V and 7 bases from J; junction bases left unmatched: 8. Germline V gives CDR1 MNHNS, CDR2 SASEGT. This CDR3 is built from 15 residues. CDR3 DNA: TGTGCCAGCAGTGAAGTGGGGACTAGCCATAGGGAGCAGTACTTC. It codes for CASSEVGTSHREQYF.

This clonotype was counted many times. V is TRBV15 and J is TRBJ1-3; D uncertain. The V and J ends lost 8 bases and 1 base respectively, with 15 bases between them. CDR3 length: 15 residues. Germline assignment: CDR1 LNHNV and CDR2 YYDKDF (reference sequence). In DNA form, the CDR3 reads TGTGCCACCGCTAATGGTTTTACATCTGGAAACACCATATATTTT. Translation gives CATANGFTSGNTIYF.

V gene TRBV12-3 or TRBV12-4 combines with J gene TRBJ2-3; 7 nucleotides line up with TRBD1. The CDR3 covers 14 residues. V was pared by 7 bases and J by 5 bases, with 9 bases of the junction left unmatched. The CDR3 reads CASKTGTAKDTQYF. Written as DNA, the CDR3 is TGTGCCAGCAAAACCGGGACAGCAAAAGATACGCAGTATTTT.

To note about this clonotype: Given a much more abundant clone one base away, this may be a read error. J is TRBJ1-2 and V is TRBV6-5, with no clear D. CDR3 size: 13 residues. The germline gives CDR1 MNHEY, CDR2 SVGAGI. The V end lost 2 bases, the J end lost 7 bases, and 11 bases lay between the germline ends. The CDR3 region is CASSYEGRSGYTF. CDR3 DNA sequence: TGTGCCAGCAGTTACGAGGGAAGGAGTGGCTACACCTTC.

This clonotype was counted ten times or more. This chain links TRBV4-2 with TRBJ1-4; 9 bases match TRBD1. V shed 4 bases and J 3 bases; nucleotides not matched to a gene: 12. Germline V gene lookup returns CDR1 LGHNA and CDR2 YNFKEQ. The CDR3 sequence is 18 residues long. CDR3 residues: CASSPHTGGLEANEKLFF. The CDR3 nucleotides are TGTGCCAGCAGCCCCCACACAGGGGGCTTGGAGGCTAATGAAAAACTGTTTTTT.

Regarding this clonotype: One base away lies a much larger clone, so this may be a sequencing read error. This chain's CDR3 is CASSSGPRWGEQLF. The CDR3 DNA sequence: TGTGCCAGCAGCTCCGGGCCGAGATGGGGTGAGCAGCTCTTC. J is TRBJ2-1 and V is TRBV5-4; D is ambiguous. CDR1 is SGHNT, CDR2 YYREEE, per germline (reference sequence). The length of the CDR3 is 14 residues.

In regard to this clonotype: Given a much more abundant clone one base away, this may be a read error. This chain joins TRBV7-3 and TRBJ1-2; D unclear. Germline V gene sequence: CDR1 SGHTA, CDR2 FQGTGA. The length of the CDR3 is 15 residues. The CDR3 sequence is CASSTSGQTTQGYPF. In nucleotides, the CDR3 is TGTGCCAGCAGCACTTCCGGGCAGACCACCCAAGGCTACCCCTTC.

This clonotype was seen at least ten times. The CDR3 DNA reads as TGTGCCAGCAGTCGACTAGCGGGGGAGGCGGGGACCCAGTACTTC. It encodes CASSRLAGEAGTQYF. The chain is built from TRBV2 and TRBJ2-5; 12 nucleotides align to TRBD2. The CDR3 has 15 residues. The V gene's germline CDR1 is SNHLY and CDR2 FYNNEI. V dropped 5 bases and J dropped 7; count of bases not matched to a gene: 8.

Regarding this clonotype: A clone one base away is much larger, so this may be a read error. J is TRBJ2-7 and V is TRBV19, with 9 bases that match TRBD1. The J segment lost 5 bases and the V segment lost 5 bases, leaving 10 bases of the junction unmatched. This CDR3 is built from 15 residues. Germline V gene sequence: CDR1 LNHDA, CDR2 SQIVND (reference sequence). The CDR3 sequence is CASSAGTGPAHEQYF. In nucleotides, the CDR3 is TGTGCCAGTAGTGCGGGGACAGGGCCCGCCCACGAGCAGTACTTC.

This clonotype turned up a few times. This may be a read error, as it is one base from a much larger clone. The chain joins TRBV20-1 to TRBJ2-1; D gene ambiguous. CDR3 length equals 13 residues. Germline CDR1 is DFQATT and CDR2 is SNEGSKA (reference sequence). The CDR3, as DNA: TGCGGTGCTTGGAACCCCTCCTACAATGAGCAGTTCTTC. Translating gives CGAWNPSYNEQFF.

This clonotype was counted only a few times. CDR3: CASSLGRLLNTEAFF. Written as DNA, the CDR3 is TGCGCCAGCAGCCTAGGACGACTCCTGAACACTGAAGCTTTCTTT. The rearrangement uses TRBV5-1 and TRBJ1-1, with D unresolved. The CDR3 is 15 amino acids. Trimming pared 4 bases from V and 0 bases from J, leaving 13 bases between. Germline V gene sequence: CDR1 SGHRS, CDR2 YFSETQ. The whole variable domain, filled in from reference TRBV5-1 and TRBJ1-1, reads KAGVTQTPRYLIKTRGQQVTLSCSPISGHRSVSWYQQTPGQGLQFLFEYFSETQRNKGNFPGRFSGRQFSNSRSEMNVSTLELGDSALYLCASSLGRLLNTEAFFGQGTRLTVV.

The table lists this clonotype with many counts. CDR3 residues: CASSLGPGGLTYNEQFF. CDR3 coding DNA: TGTGCCAGCAGCTTGGGCCCCGGTGGACTAACCTACAATGAGCAGTTCTTC. The V and J genes are TRBV7-2 and TRBJ2-1; possible D gene TRBD2, 6 bases. V lost 3 bases, J lost 2 bases, and 17 bases lay in between. The CDR3 is made up of 17 amino acids. Germline V gives CDR1 SGHTA, CDR2 FQGNSA.